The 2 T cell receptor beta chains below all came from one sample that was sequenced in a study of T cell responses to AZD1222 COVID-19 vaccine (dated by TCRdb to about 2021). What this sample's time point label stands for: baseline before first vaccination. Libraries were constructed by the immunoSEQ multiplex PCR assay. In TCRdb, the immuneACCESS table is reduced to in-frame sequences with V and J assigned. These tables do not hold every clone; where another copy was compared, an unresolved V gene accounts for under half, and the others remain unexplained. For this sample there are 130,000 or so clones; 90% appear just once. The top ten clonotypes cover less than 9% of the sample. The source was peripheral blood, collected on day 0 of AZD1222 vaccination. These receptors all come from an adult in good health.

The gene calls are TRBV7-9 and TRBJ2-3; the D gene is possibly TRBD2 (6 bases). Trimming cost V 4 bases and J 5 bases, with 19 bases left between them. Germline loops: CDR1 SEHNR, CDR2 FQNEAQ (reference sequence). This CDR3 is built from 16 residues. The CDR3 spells CASSSPAGLGGDTQYF. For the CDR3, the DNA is TGTGCCAGCAGCTCGCCGGCGGGACTCGGGGGAGATACGCAGTATTTT.

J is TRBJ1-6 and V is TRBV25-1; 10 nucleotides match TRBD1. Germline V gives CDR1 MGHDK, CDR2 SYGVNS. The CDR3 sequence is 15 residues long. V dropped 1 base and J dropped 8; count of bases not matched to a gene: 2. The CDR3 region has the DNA TGTGCCAGCAGTGAATGGGGACAGGGGTATTCACCCCTCCACTTT. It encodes CASSEWGQGYSPLHF.